This T cell receptor (beta chain) was captured in a study of T cells in Graves' hyperthyroidism and ophthalmopathy. For the study at large: Peripheral blood sampling occurred at initial diagnosis, before any treatment.

This CDR3 has 11 residues. Germline V CDR1 and CDR2: DFQATT, SNEGSKA (reference sequence). V lost 3 bases and J 3 bases, leaving 6 bases between the germline ends. The investigators amplified TCR beta CDR3 regions from RNA transcripts. Researchers ran a first-round RT-PCR on the TCR CDR3 using the HTBI primer set. TCRdb independently ran MiXCR on the multiplex PCR reads; one entry per CDR3 protein. This sample carries under 70,000 distinct CDR3 sequences, roughly 50% of them seen once, and the ten largest clones take roughly 3.3%. What was sequenced was blood. The receptor comes from a woman aged 55-70 years with Graves' ophthalmopathy. This chain joins TRBV20-1 and TRBJ2-7; unclear D gene. DNA for the CDR3: TGCAGTGCTAGCTCGGACTACGAGCAGTACTTC. Its translation: CSASSDYEQYF.